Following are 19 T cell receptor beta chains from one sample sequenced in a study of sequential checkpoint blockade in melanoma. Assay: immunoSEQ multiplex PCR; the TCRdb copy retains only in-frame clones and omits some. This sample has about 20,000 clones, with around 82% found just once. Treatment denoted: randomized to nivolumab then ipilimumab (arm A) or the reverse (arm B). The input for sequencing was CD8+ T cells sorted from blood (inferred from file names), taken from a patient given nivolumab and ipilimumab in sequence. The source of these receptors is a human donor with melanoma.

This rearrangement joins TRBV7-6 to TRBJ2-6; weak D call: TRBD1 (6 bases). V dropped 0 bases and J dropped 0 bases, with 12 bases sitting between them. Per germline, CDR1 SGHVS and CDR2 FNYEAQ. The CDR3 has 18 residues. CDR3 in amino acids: CASSLAATGSSGANVLTF. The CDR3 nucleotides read TGTGCCAGCAGCTTAGCGGCCACAGGGAGCTCTGGGGCCAACGTCCTGACTTTC.

The CDR3 DNA sequence: TGCAGCGTTGAAGACCCTCAGGGAAAACTGTTTTTT. It is translated as CSVEDPQGKLFF. The chain uses TRBV29-1 and TRBJ1-4; weak D call: TRBD1 (5 bases). Trimming shortened V by 0 bases and J by 10 bases, and 9 bases separated the two germline ends. Germline CDR1 reads SQVTM; CDR2 reads ANQGSEA. The CDR3 runs to 12 residues.

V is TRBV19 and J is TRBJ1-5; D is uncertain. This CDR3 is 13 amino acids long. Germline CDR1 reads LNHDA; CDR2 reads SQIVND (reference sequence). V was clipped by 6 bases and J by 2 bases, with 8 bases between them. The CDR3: CASRNSGNQPQHF. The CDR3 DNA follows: TGTGCCAGTAGGAACAGTGGCAATCAGCCCCAGCATTTT.

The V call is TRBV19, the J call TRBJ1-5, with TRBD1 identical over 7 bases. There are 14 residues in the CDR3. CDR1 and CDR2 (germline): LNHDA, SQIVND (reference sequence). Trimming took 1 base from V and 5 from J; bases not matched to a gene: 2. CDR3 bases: TGTGCCAGTAGTATAGGTAGGGGGCATCAGCCCCAGCATTTT. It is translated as CASSIGRGHQPQHF.

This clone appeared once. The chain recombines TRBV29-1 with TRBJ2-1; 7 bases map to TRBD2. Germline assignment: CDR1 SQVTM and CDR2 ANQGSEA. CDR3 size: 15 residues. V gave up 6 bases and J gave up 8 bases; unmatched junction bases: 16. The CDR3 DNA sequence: TGCAGCGTGAAAGCCCGGGACTACCGGTCGGATGAGCAGTTCTTC. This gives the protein CSVKARDYRSDEQFF.

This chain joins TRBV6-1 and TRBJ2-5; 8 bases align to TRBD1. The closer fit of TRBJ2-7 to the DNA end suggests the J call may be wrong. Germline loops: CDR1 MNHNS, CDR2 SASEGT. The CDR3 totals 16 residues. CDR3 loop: CASSKEPGGLLDEQYF. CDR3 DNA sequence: TGTGCCAGCAGTAAAGAGCCAGGGGGCCTTTTGGACGAGCAGTACTTC.

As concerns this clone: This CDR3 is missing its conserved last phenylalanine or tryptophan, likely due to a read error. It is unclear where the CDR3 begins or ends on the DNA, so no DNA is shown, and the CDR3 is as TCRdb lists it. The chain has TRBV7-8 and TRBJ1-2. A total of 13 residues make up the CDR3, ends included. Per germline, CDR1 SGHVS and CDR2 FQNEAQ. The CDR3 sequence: CASSRLAGSGSSL.

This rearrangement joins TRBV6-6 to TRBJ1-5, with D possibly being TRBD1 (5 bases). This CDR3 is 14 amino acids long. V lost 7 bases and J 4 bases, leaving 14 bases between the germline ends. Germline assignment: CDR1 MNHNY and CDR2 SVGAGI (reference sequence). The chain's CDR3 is CASNPGESNQPQHF. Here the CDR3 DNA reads TGTGCCAGCAACCCGGGGGAGTCAAATCAGCCCCAGCATTTT.

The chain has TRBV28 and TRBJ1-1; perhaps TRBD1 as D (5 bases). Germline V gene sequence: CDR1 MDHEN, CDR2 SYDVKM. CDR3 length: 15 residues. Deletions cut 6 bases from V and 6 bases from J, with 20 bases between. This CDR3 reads CASSPLRVILAEAFF. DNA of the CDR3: TGTGCCAGCAGCCCCCTCAGGGTTATTCTGGCTGAAGCTTTCTTT.

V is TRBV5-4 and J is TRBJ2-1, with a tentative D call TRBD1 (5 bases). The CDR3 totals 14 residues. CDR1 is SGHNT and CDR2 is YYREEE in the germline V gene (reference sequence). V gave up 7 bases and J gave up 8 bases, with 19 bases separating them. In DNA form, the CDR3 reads TGTGCCAGCGCCAAAGGGGCGTCCCCCGATGAGCAGTTCTTC. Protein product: CASAKGASPDEQFF.

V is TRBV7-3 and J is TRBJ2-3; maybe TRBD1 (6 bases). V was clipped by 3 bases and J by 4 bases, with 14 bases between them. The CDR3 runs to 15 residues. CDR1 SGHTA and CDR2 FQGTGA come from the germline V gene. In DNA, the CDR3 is TGTGCCAGCAGCTTGACAACAGGGATCGCAGATACGCAGTATTTT. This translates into CASSLTTGIADTQYF.

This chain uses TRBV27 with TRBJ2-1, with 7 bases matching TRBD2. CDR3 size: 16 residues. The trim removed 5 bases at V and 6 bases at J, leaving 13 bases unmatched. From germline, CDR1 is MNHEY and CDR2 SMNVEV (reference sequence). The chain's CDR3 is CASSMGGLVASNEQFF. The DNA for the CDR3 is TGTGCCAGCAGTATGGGCGGACTAGTCGCGTCCAATGAGCAGTTCTTC.

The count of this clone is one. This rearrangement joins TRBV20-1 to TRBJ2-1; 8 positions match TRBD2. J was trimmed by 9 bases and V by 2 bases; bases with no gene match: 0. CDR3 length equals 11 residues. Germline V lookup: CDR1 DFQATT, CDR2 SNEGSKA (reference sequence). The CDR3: CSARLAGEQFF. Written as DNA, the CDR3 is TGCAGTGCTAGACTAGCGGGTGAGCAGTTCTTC.

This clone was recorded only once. This chain's CDR3 is CASSLDAGATYEQYF. The CDR3 nucleotides are TGTGCCAGCAGCTTAGACGCAGGGGCCACCTACGAGCAGTACTTC. The V and J genes are TRBV7-9 and TRBJ2-5, with a weak D call TRBD1 (6 bases). With the DNA end fitting TRBJ2-7 better, the J assignment may be wrong. Germline loops: CDR1 SEHNR, CDR2 FQNEAQ (reference sequence). This CDR3 contains 15 residues.

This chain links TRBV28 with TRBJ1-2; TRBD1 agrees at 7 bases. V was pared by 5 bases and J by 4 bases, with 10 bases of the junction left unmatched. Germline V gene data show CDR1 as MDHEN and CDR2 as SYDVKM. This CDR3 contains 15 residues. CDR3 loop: CASSTIRDRAYGYTF. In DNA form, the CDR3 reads TGTGCCAGCAGTACAATAAGGGACAGAGCCTATGGCTACACCTTC.

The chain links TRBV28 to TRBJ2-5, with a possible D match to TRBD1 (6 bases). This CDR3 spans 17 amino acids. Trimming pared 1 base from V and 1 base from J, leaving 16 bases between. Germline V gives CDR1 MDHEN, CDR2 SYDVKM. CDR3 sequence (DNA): TGTGCCAGCAGTTTATCCCCGACAGGCGATATCCAAGAGACCCAGTACTTC. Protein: CASSLSPTGDIQETQYF.

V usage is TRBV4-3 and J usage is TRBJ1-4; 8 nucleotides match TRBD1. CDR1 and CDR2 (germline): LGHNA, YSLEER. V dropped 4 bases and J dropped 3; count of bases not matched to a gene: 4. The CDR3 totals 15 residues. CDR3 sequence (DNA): TGCGCCAGCAGCCCCGGACAGGGTCCTAATGAAAAACTGTTTTTT. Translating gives CASSPGQGPNEKLFF.

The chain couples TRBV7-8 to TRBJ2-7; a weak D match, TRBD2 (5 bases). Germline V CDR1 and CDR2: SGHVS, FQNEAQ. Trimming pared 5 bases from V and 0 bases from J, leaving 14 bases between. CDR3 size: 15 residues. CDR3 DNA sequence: TGTGCCAGCAGCCTCTGGAGGAGTAGCTCCTACGAGCAGTACTTC. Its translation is CASSLWRSSSYEQYF.

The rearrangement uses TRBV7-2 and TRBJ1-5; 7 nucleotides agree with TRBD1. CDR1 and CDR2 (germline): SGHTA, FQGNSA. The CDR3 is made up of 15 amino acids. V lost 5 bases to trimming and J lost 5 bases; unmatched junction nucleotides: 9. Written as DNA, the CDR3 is TGTGCCAGCAGCGCGGACAGGCTACGCGATCAGCCCCAGCATTTT. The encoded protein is CASSADRLRDQPQHF.